This T cell receptor (beta chain) was found in a study of preoperative IRX-2 immunotherapy in early breast cancer. Produced via immunoSEQ multiplex PCR; TCRdb's table is partial and in-frame only. The profile shows about 33,000 clones, 89% of them singletons. Trimming removed 5 bases from V and 4 bases from J; junction bases left unmatched: 16. This CDR3 has 17 amino acids. Treatment defined: preoperative locoregional IRX-2 cytokine immunotherapy. This phase Ib study tested locoregional IRX-2 cytokine immunotherapy given before surgery. The chain is built from TRBV6-7 and TRBJ2-5, with 7 bases lining up with TRBD1. TRBV6-7 is assigned to the ORF class and has an uncertain function. The TCR originated in a human donor with breast cancer. The sample was tumor tissue, taken after IRX-2 immunotherapy. The CDR3 DNA reads as TGTGCCAGCAGTCATCCCCCTAGGGGGCCGGGGTTAGAGACCCAGTACTTC. Its translation: CASSHPPRGPGLETQYF.